This TCR beta chain came from a study of blood T cell dynamics during melanoma immunotherapy. Trimming pared 3 bases from V and 4 bases from J, leaving 16 bases between. This CDR3 has 16 residues. Germline CDR1 reads LNHDA; CDR2 reads SQIVND (reference sequence). Time point in this sample: week 3, after first cycle of checkpoint inhibitor. TCRdb's copy holds only in-frame clones and misses some; the assay was immunoSEQ multiplex PCR. The table shows approximately 820 clones, with 88% occurring only once. This specimen was cell-free DNA from blood, taken from a patient treated with checkpoint blockade. The clonotype was recovered from a human donor with melanoma. The chain carries TRBV19 and TRBJ1-5; a weak D match, TRBD1 (5 bases). As DNA, the CDR3 is TGTGCCAGTAGTATTAACCGGGGCCTCTTTAATCAGCCCCAGCATTTT. Translation gives CASSINRGLFNQPQHF.